The next 17 T cell receptor beta chains were all read from a single sample in a study of human T cells and chemical hapten exposure. The time point is: patch test 1, 2 weeks after DPC sensitization. As for treatment: therapeutic diphenylcyclopropenone sensitization with weekly scalp DPC. MiXCR, run by TCRdb on the RACE reads, gives a single entry per CDR3 protein. The sample includes 79,000 or so distinct CDR3 sequences, 9% to 12% seen only once; the top ten take roughly 1.4%. The sample in question was whole blood, obtained in connection with sensitization to the hapten diphenylcyclopropenone (DPC). The source is a woman aged 50 to 60 with alopecia areata. Some clones in this sample may be carry-over from other donors' samples.

The sample holds many counts of this clonotype. V usage is TRBV29-1 and J usage is TRBJ2-5, with D maybe TRBD1 (6 bases). The CDR3 has 11 residues. Germline V gives CDR1 SQVTM, CDR2 ANQGSEA. Trimming stripped 5 bases from V and 3 bases from J, with 7 bases between. The CDR3: CSVTGKETQYF. The DNA for the CDR3 is TGCAGCGTTACAGGGAAAGAGACCCAGTACTTC.

This clonotype turned up a few times. The chain is built from TRBV27 and TRBJ2-1; no firm D call. Trimming shortened V by 4 bases and J by 4 bases, and 14 bases separated the two germline ends. The CDR3 has 15 amino acids. From germline, CDR1 is MNHEY and CDR2 SMNVEV (reference sequence). Here the CDR3 reads CASSWVRNSYNEQFF. CDR3 DNA: TGTGCCAGCAGTTGGGTCCGGAATAGTTACAATGAGCAGTTCTTC.

In its sample, this clonotype was seen a few times. The chain links TRBV28 to TRBJ1-3, with D perhaps TRBD1 (5 bases). V lost 5 bases to trimming and J lost 0 bases, with 14 bases between them. Per germline, CDR1 MDHEN and CDR2 SYDVKM. The CDR3 covers 16 residues. CDR3 region: CASSHRGRGSGNTIYF. The CDR3 region has the DNA TGTGCCAGCAGTCACCGGGGTAGGGGCTCTGGAAACACCATATATTTT.

There are many counts of this clonotype. The chain joins TRBV12-3 or TRBV12-4 to TRBJ2-7, with 7 bases lining up with TRBD1. This CDR3 spans 15 amino acids. V was pared by 5 bases and J by 0 bases, with 7 bases of the junction left unmatched. The CDR3 nucleotides read TGTGCCAGCAGTCTAGGGACAGCACACTCCTACGAGCAGTACTTC. Translation: CASSLGTAHSYEQYF.

The sample holds a few counts of this clonotype. For the CDR3, the DNA is TGTGCCAGCAGCTTAGGGAGGGCCGGGGAGCTGTTTTTT. Translating gives CASSLGRAGELFF. V and J are TRBV7-2 and TRBJ2-2; TRBD2 is a possible D gene (6 bases). This CDR3 is built from 13 residues. Deletions cut 1 base from V and 6 bases from J, with 6 bases between. CDR1 and CDR2 (germline): SGHTA, FQGNSA.

This clonotype was recorded many times. The chain links TRBV6-6 to TRBJ1-3; 9 nucleotides agree with TRBD1. The CDR3 contains 16 residues. The V gene's germline CDR1 is MNHNY and CDR2 SVGAGI (reference sequence). J gave up 3 bases and V 5 bases, and 8 bases lay outside the gene matches. CDR3 bases: TGTGCCAGCAGTGATACGGACAGGGGTGGTGGAAACACCATATATTTT. The encoded protein is CASSDTDRGGGNTIYF.

This chain uses TRBV20-1 with TRBJ1-4, with 7 bases fitting TRBD1. J was trimmed by 4 bases and V by 1 base; bases with no gene match: 6. Looked up from germline, CDR1 is DFQATT and CDR2 is SNEGSKA (reference sequence). CDR3 length: 15 amino acids. The CDR3 nucleotides read TGCAGTGCTAGAGTGGCGGCAGGGGGTAATGAAAAACTGTTTTTT. This translates into CSARVAAGGNEKLFF.

This clonotype was detected a few times. V usage is TRBV6-1 and J usage is TRBJ1-3; 7 bases map to TRBD1. The V segment lost 6 bases and the J segment 0 bases; nucleotides outside the gene matches: 8. CDR3 size: 16 residues. CDR1 MNHNS and CDR2 SASEGT come from the germline V gene. CDR3: CASSQQGMISGNTIYF. CDR3 in DNA: TGTGCCAGCAGCCAACAGGGGATGATCTCTGGAAACACCATATATTTT.

This clonotype has at least ten counts. This chain links TRBV28 with TRBJ1-5; D unclear. The CDR3 runs 14 residues. Looked up from germline, CDR1 is MDHEN and CDR2 is SYDVKM. The V end lost 5 bases, the J end lost 2 bases, and 10 bases lay between the germline ends. CDR3 nucleotide sequence: TGTGCCAGCAGTGAAGGAGAGGGCAATCAGCCCCAGCATTTT. Encoded protein: CASSEGEGNQPQHF.

This clonotype turned up a few times. The genes are TRBV11-2 and TRBJ2-5; D not resolved. Looked up from germline, CDR1 is SGHAT and CDR2 is FQNNGV. This CDR3 region has 13 residues. Trimming took 5 bases from V and 5 from J, leaving 12 bases between them. The CDR3 region has the DNA TGTGCCAGCAGCCCGGCCCCCCGGGAGACCCAGTACTTC. The encoded protein is CASSPAPRETQYF.

The CDR3 DNA follows: TGTGCCAGCAGTCACCGACATCACCAAGAGACCCAGTACTTC. It specifies CASSHRHHQETQYF. The J gene is TRBJ2-5, the V gene TRBV6-5; unclear D gene. The CDR3 is made up of 14 amino acids. Germline V CDR1 and CDR2: MNHEY, SVGAGI. Trimming shortened V by 5 bases and J by 0 bases, and 10 bases separated the two germline ends.

This rearrangement joins TRBV20-1 to TRBJ1-4, with 10 bases aligning to TRBD1. Per germline, CDR1 DFQATT and CDR2 SNEGSKA (reference sequence). V lost 6 bases to trimming and J lost 8 bases; unmatched junction nucleotides: 9. CDR3 length equals 14 residues. The CDR3 region has the DNA TGCAGTGCGGCCCCCGGGACAGGGGTAGAAAAACTGTTTTTT. It encodes CSAAPGTGVEKLFF.

This clonotype showed up many times. The gene calls are TRBV29-1 and TRBJ2-1; TRBD2 aligns across 11 bases. V shed 8 bases, J shed 7 bases, and the junction held 7 bases outside the gene matches. The CDR3 consists of 13 residues. Germline-derived CDR1 and CDR2 are SQVTM and ANQGSEA. The CDR3 spells CSIGGLADNEQFF. CDR3 nucleotides: TGCAGCATCGGGGGACTAGCGGATAATGAGCAGTTCTTC.

Note on this clonotype: One junction end does not reproduce the germline sequence, and a read error may be involved. The V and J genes are TRBV19 and TRBJ2-5, with D maybe TRBD1 (5 bases). The CDR3 loop spans 16 amino acids. Per the germline V gene, CDR1 is LNHDA and CDR2 is SQIVND (reference sequence). The DNA for the CDR3 is TGTGCCAGTAGTATAGGTCCAGGGCGGTACCAAGACACCCAGTACTTC. The encoded protein is CASSIGPGRYQDTQYF.

This clonotype was seen more than once but under ten times. V gene TRBV12-3 or TRBV12-4 combines with J gene TRBJ1-1; D perhaps matches TRBD1 (5 bases). The CDR3 totals 13 residues. Trimming stripped 8 bases from V and 4 bases from J, with 14 bases between. CDR3 DNA: TGTGCCAGCCGGCTGGGGGAGGGCACTGAAGCTTTCTTT. Translating gives CASRLGEGTEAFF.

The CDR3 nucleotides read TGTGCCAGCTCACCCTCGACAGGTGACTCCTACAATGAGCAGTTCTTC. Residues: CASSPSTGDSYNEQFF. This rearrangement joins TRBV18 to TRBJ2-1; a possible D gene is TRBD1 (6 bases). V was cut by 3 bases and J by 0 bases, with 12 bases left in between. The length of the CDR3 is 16 residues. Germline CDR1 reads KGHSH; CDR2 reads LQKENI.

This clonotype occurred a few times. V usage is TRBV6-2 or TRBV6-3 and J usage is TRBJ2-5, with D possibly TRBD2 on 6 matching bases. Per the germline V gene, CDR1 is MNHEY and CDR2 is SVGEGT. Trimming removed 5 bases at V and 2 bases at J, with 21 bases between. This CDR3 region has 17 residues. The CDR3 reads CASSPPTQRVRQETQYF. DNA of the CDR3: TGTGCCAGCAGTCCACCCACCCAGCGGGTCAGGCAAGAGACCCAGTACTTC.